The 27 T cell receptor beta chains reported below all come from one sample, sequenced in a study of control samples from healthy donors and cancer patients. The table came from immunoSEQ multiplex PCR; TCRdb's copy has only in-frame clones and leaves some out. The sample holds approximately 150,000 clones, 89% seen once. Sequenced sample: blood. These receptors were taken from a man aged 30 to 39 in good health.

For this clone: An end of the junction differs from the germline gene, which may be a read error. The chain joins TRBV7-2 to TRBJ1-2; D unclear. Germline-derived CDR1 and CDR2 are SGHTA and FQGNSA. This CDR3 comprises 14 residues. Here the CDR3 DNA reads TGTGCCAGCAGCAAACTCGGGTGGAACTCTGGCTACACCTTC. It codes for CASSKLGWNSGYTF.

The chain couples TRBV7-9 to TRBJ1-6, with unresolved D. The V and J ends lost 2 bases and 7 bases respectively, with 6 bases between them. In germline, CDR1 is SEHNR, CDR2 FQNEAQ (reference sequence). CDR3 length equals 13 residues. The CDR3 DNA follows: TGTGCCAGCAGCTTAAATCGGAATTCACCCCTCCACTTT. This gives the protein CASSLNRNSPLHF.

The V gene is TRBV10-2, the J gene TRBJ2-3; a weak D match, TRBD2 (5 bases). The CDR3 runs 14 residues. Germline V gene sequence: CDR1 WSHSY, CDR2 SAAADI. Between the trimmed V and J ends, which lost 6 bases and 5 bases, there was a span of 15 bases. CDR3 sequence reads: CASREGGGEDTQYF. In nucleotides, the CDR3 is TGCGCCAGCAGGGAAGGAGGCGGAGAAGATACGCAGTATTTT.

For the CDR3, the DNA is TGTGCCAGCAGCTTGTGGACAGGGGGCACCGGGGAGCTGTTTTTT. It specifies CASSLWTGGTGELFF. The chain recombines TRBV5-4 with TRBJ2-2, with 10 bases identical to TRBD1. Trimming took 1 base from V and 4 from J; bases not matched to a gene: 1. Germline CDR1 is SGHNT and CDR2 is YYREEE (reference sequence). The CDR3 is made up of 15 amino acids.

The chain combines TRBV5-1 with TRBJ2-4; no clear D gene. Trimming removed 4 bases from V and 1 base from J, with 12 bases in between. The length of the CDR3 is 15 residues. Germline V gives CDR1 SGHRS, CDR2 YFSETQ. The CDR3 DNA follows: TGCGCCAGCAGCCCCGAAGAAGCGGCCAAAAACATTCAGTACTTC. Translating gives CASSPEEAAKNIQYF.

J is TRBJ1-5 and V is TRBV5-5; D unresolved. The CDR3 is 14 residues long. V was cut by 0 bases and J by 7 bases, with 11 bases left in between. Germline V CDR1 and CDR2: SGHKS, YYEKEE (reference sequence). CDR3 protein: CASSLEQASQPQHF. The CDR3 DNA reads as TGTGCCAGCAGCTTGGAGCAGGCTAGCCAGCCCCAGCATTTT. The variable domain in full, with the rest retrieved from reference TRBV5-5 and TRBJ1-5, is DAGVTQSPTHLIKTRGQQVTLRCSPISGHKSVSWYQQVLGQGPQFIFQYYEKEERGRGNFPDRFSARQFPNYSSELNVNALLLGDSALYLCASSLEQASQPQHFGDGTRLSIL.

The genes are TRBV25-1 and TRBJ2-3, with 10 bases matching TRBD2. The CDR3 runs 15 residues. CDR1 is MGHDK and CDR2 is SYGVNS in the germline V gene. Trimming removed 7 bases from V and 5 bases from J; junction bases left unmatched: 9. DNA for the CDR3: TGTGCCAGCAATCAAGCGTCTAGCGGGGGAGATACGCAGTATTTT. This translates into CASNQASSGGDTQYF.

The CDR3 coding sequence is TGCAGCGTTAAACACAAAACCGAGCAGTTCTTC. Translated, it gives CSVKHKTEQFF. The chain couples TRBV29-1 to TRBJ2-1, with D hard to call. V shed 5 bases and J shed 10 bases, with 12 bases lying between them. The CDR3 has 11 residues. Germline V gives CDR1 SQVTM, CDR2 ANQGSEA.

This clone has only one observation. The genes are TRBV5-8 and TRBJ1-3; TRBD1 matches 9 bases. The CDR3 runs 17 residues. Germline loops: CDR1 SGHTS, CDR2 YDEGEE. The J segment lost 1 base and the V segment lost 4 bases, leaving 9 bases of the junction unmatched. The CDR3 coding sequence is TGTGCCAGCAGCCCCAGACAGGGGGTCTTATCTGGAAACACCATATATTTT. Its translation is CASSPRQGVLSGNTIYF.

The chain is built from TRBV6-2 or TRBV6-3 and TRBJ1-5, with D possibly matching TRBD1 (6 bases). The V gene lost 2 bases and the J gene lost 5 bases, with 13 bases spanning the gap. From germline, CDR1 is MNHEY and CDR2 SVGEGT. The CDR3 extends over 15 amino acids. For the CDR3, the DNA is TGTGCCAGCAGTTACGACCCAACAGGGTATCAGCCCCAGCATTTT. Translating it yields CASSYDPTGYQPQHF.

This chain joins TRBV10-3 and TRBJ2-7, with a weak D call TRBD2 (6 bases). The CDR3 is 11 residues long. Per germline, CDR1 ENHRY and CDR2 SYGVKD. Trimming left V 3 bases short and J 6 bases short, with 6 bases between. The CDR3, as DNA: TGTGCCATCAGTGAAGCGGGCGAGCAGTACTTC. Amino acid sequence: CAISEAGEQYF.

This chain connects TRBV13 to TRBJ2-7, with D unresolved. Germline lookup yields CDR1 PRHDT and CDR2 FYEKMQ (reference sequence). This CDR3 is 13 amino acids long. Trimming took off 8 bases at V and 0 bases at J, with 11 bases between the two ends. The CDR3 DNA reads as TGTGCCAGCCAGGCGGCAAACTCCTACGAGCAGTACTTC. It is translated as CASQAANSYEQYF.

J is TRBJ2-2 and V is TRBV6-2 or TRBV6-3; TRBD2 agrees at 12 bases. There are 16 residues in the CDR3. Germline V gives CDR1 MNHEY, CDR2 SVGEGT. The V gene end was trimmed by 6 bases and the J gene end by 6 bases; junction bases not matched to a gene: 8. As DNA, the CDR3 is TGTGCCAGCAGCCCTAGCGGGAGGGCCCACGCCGGGGAGCTGTTTTTT. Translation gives CASSPSGRAHAGELFF.

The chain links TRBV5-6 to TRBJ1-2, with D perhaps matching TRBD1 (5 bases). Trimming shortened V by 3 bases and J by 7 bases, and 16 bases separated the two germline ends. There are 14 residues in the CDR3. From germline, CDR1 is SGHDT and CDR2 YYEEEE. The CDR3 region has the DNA TGTGCCAGCAGCTCCGGGAGGGGCACTAGTGGCTACACCTTC. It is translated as CASSSGRGTSGYTF.

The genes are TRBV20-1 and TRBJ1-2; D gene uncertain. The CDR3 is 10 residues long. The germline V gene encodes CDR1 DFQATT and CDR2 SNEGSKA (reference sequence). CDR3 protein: CSMTEVGYTF. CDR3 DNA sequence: TGCAGCATGACGGAAGTAGGGTACACCTTC.

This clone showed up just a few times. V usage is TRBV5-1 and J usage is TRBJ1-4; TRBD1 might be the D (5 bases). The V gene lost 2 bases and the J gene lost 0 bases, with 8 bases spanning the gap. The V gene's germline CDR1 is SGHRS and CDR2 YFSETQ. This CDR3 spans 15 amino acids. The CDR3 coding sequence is TGCGCCAGCAGCTTACTACAGGCAACTAATGAAAAACTGTTTTTT. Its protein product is CASSLLQATNEKLFF.

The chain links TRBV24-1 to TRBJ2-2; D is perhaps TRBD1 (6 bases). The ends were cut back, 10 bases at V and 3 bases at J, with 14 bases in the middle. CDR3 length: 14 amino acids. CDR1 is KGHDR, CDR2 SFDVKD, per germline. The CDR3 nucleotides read TGTGCCACTCAGACAGGTAGAGACACCGGGGAGCTGTTTTTT. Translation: CATQTGRDTGELFF.

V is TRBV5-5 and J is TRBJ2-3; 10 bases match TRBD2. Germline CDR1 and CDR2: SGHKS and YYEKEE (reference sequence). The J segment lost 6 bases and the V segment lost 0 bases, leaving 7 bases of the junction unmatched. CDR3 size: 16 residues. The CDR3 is CASSLEYVAGGDTQYF. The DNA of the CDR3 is TGTGCCAGCAGCTTGGAGTATGTAGCGGGAGGTGATACGCAGTATTTT.

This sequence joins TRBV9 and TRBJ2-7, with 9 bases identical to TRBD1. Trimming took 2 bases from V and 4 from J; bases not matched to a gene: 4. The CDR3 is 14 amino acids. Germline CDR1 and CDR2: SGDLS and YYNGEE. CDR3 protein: CASSVGTGQYEQYF. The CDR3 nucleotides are TGTGCCAGCAGCGTGGGGACAGGGCAGTACGAGCAGTACTTC.

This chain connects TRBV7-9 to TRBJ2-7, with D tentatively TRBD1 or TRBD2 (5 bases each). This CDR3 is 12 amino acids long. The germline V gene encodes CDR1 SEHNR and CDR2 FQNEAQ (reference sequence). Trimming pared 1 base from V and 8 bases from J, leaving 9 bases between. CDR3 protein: CASSLDSGQQYF. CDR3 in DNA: TGTGCCAGCAGCTTAGATTCGGGGCAGCAGTACTTC.

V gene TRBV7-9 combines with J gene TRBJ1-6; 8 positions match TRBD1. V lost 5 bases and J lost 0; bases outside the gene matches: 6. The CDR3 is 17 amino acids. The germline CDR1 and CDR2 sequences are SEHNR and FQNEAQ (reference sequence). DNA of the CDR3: TGTGCCAGCAGCGGGACAGGAATGAGCTCCTATAATTCACCCCTCCACTTT. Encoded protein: CASSGTGMSSYNSPLHF.

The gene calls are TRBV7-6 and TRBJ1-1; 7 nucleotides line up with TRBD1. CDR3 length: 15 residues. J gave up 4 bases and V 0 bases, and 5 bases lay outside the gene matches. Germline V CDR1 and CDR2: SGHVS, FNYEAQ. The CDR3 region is CASSLAGGETTEAFF. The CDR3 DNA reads TGTGCCAGCAGCTTAGCAGGGGGCGAGACCACTGAAGCTTTCTTT.

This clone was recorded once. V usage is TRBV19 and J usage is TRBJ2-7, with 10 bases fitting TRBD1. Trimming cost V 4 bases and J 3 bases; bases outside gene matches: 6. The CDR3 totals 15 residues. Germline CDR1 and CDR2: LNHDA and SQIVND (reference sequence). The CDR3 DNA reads TGTGCCAGTAGTAAGGACAGGGGGGCCCTCTACGAGCAGTACTTC. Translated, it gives CASSKDRGALYEQYF.

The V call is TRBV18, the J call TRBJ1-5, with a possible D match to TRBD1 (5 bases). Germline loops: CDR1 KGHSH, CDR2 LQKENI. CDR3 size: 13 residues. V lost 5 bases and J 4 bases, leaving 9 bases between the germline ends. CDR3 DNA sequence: TGTGCCAGCTCATCACAGGAGAATCAGCCCCAGCATTTT. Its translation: CASSSQENQPQHF.

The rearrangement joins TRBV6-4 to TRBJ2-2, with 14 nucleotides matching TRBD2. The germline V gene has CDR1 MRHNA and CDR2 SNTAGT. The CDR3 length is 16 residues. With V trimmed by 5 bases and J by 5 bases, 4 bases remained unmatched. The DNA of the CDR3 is TGTGCCAGCAGTCCTGGGACTAGCGGGGGAACCGGGGAGCTGTTTTTT. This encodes CASSPGTSGGTGELFF.

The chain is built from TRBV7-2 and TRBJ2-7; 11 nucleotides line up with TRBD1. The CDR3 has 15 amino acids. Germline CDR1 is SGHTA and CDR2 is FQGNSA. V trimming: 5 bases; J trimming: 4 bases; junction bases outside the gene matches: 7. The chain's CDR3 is CASSPGTGGRYEQYF. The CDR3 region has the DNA TGTGCCAGCAGCCCCGGGACAGGGGGAAGGTACGAGCAGTACTTC.

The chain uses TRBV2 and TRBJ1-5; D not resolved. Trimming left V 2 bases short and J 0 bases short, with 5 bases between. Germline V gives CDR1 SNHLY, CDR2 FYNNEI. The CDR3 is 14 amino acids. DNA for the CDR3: TGTGCCAGCAGTGAAAGCAGTAGCAATCAGCCCCAGCATTTT. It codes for CASSESSSNQPQHF.